A single TCR beta chain is shown here with its context. Authors' methods: Amplification of reference gene primers was used by the study to estimate nucleated cell counts. Libraries were prepared by immunoSEQ multiplex PCR; TCRdb keeps only in-frame clonotypes and omits some of them. The DNA was the basis for D and trimming; V, J and clone size are from that table. The sample has roughly 460,000 clones; 85% to 90% are singletons. This entry is derived from a study of blood T cell repertoires in COVID-19. This CDR3 has 17 residues. V dropped 0 bases and J dropped 5; count of bases not matched to a gene: 6. Germline V gene data show CDR1 as SGHDT and CDR2 as YYEEEE.

The sequencing input was peripheral blood. The receptor was isolated from a young man with COVID-19, enrolled during active disease. The gene calls are TRBV5-6 and TRBJ2-1, with 12 bases identical to TRBD2. CDR3 loop: CASSLVWTSGDHNEQFF. The CDR3 coding sequence is TGTGCCAGCAGCTTGGTATGGACTAGCGGGGATCACAATGAGCAGTTCTTC.